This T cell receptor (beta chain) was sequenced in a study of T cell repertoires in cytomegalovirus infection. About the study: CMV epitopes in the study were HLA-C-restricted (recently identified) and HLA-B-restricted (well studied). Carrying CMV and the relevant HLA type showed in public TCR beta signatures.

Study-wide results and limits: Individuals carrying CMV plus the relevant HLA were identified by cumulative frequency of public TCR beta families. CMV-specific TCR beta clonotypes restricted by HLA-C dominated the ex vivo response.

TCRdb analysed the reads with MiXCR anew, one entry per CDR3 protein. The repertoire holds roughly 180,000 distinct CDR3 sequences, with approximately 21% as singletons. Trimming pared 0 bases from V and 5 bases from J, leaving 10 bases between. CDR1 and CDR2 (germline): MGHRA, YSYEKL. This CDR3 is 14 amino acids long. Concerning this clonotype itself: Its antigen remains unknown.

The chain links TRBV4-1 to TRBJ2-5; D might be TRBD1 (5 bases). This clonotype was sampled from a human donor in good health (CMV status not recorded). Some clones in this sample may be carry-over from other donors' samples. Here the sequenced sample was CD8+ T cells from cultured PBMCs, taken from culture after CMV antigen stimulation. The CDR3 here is CASSQDPRAETQYF. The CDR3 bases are TGCGCCAGCAGCCAAGATCCCAGGGCGGAGACCCAGTACTTC.